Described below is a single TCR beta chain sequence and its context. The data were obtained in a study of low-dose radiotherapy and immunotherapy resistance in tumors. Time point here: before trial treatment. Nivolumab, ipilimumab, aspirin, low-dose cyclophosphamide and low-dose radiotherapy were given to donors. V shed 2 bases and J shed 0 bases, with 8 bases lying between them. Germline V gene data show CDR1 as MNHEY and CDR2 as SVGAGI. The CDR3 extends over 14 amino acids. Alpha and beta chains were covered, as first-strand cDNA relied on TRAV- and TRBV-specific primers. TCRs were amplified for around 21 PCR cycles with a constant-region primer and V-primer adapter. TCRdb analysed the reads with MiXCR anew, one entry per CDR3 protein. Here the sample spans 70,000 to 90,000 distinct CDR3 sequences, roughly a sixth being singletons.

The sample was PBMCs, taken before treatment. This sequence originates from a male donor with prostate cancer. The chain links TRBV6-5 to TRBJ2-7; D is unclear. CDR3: CASSYNTGSYEQYF. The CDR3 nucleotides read TGTGCCAGCAGTTACAATACCGGCTCCTACGAGCAGTACTTC.